The text below deals with one T cell receptor (beta chain). Methods used by the authors: Amplification with reference gene primers provided the estimates of nucleated cell counts. Sequenced by immunoSEQ multiplex PCR; TCRdb stores in-frame clones only, minus some. V and J calls and clone size are those listed in that table; D and trimming were worked out from the DNA. The sample holds 200,000 to 300,000 clones; approximately 83% are singletons and the top ten take about 27%. The source of the sample is a study of blood T cell repertoires in COVID-19. This CDR3 contains 13 residues. Trimming removed 1 base at V and 8 bases at J, with 11 bases between. Germline-derived CDR1 and CDR2 are LGHDT and YNNKEL (reference sequence).

The chain carries TRBV3-1 (or the pseudogene TRBV3-2) and TRBJ1-2; a weak D match, TRBD1 (5 bases). The clonotype originates from a man aged 40-55 years with acute or convalescent COVID-19. Sequencing used peripheral blood. The CDR3 reads CASSQVAGNGYTF. Here the CDR3 DNA reads TGTGCCAGCAGCCAAGTTGCAGGGAACGGCTACACCTTC.